This T cell receptor beta chain was recovered during a study of OX40 agonist ivuxolimab in advanced cancers. Notes on the study in general: Normalized expansion of T-cell clones was also low for some nonresponders. The mean number of expanded clones was higher in CD8+ T cells than in CD4+.

This CDR3 is 18 amino acids long. J was trimmed by 3 bases and V by 1 base; bases with no gene match: 5. CDR1 is LNHNV and CDR2 is YYDKDF in the germline V gene (reference sequence). As to this clone: The antigen is undetermined.

Only in-frame clones appear in the TCRdb table, and some are missing; sequencing was by immunoSEQ multiplex PCR. Altogether almost 45,000 clones are present, over 75% being singletons, with the ten largest covering roughly a sixth. The chain combines TRBV15 with TRBJ2-1, with 14 bases fitting TRBD2. The receptor was isolated from an adult with an advanced solid tumor such as melanoma, head and neck, liver or kidney cancer. This specimen consisted of CD4+ or CD8+ T cells sorted from blood, obtained in a trial of the OX40 agonist ivuxolimab. CDR3 DNA: TGTGCCACCAGCAGAGGGGCGGGACTAGCGGGGGACTACAATGAGCAGTTCTTC. It is translated as CATSRGAGLAGDYNEQFF.